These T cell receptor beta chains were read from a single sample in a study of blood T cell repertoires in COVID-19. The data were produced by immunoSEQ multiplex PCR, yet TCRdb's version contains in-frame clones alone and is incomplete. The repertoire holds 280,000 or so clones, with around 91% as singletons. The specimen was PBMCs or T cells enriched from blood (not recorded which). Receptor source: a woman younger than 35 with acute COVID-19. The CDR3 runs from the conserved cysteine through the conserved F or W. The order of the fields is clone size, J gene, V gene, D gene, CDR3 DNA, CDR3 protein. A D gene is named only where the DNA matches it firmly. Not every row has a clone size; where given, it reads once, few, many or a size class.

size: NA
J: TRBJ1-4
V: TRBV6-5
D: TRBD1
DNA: TGTGCCAGCCGGAGGGGGCACAATAATGAAAAACTGTTTTTT
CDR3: CASRRGHNNEKLFF

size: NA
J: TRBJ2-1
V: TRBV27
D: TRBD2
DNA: TGTGCCAGCAGTTTACGACTAGCGGGAGGGCACAATGAGCAGTTCTTC
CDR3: CASSLRLAGGHNEQFF

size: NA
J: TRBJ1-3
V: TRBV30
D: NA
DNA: TGTGCCTGGAGTGCTGGGGGGACTGGAAACACCATATATTTT
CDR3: CAWSAGGTGNTIYF

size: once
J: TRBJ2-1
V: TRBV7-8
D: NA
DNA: TGTGCCAGCAGCTTAGGATTTCTGGGGAGCTCCTACAATGAGCAGTTCTTC
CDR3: CASSLGFLGSSYNEQFF

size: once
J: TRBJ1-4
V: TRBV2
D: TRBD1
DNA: TGTGCCAGCAAACGGACCGGGGACAGGGTAGGAGAAAAACTGTTTTTT
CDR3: CASKRTGDRVGEKLFF

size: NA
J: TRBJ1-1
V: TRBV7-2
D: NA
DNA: TGTGCCAGCAGCTCGGGGGTCAGGAGTAGCACTGAAGCTTTCTTT
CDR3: CASSSGVRSSTEAFF

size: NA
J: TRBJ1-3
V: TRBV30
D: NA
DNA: TGTGCCTGGACCAACGAGGGTCGATACTCTGGAAACACCATATATTTT
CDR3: CAWTNEGRYSGNTIYF

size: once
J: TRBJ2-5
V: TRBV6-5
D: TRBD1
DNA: TGTGCCAGCAGAGGGGGCTGGCAAGAGACCCAGTACTTC
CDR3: CASRGGWQETQYF

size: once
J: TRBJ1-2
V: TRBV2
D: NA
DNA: TGTGCCAGCAGTGAGCCCTTCCCAACAGGGCATGGCTACACCTTC
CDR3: CASSEPFPTGHGYTF

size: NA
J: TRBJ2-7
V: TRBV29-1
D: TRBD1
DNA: TGCAGCAGGCCGGGACAGGGTTCCTACGAGCAGTACTTC
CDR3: CSRPGQGSYEQYF

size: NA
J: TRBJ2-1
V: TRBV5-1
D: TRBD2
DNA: TGCGCCAGCAGCCTACTAGCGGGCAACACCGGGAATGAGCAGTTCTTC
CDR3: CASSLLAGNTGNEQFF

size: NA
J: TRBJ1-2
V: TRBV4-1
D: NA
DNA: TGCGCCAGCAGCCAAGGAGGTTATGAGGCAGGGACTTACTACACCTTC
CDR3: CASSQGGYEAGTYYTF

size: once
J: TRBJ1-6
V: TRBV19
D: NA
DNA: TGTGCCAGTAGTCTATACTGGGCAGGGAATTCACCCCTCCACTTT
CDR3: CASSLYWAGNSPLHF